This T cell receptor (beta chain) was captured by sequencing in a study of cytomegalovirus exposure and HLA in healthy donors. The CDR3 runs 15 residues. The V gene lost 1 base and the J gene lost 2 bases, with 11 bases spanning the gap. CDR1 is SGHNT and CDR2 is YENEEA in the germline V gene. Primers for the PCR totalled 60 Vbeta and 13 Jbeta. Sequenced by immunoSEQ multiplex PCR; TCRdb stores in-frame clones only, minus some. Of approximately 250,000 clones detected, around four fifths appear once; the ten largest clones hold approximately 0.49%. Study results and limitations: Clonal expansion, a later analysis showed, was greater in HLA-associated TCR beta chains than in equally common others. In a later analysis, parvovirus B19, influenza, CMV and Epstein-Barr virus appeared linked to several top co-occurrence clusters.

A word on this clone: Its antigen is currently unknown.

Sequenced material: PBMCs. The clonotype comes from a boy younger than 18 in good health and CMV-seronegative. This chain links TRBV11-3 with TRBJ2-5; no firm D call. The CDR3 region is CASSLVWARQETQYF. For the CDR3, the DNA is TGTGCCAGCAGCTTAGTCTGGGCAAGGCAAGAGACCCAGTACTTC.